The clone carrying this TCR beta chain was detected only a few times. Its antigen remains unidentified. The record originates from a study of cytomegalovirus exposure and HLA in healthy donors. Study background: A prior study identified 117 million unique TCR beta sequences from 180 million or so T cells. Whole-study results and caveats: Highly shared variants forming one cluster were likely a sequencing artifact. Rare TCR sequences predominated, though certain public TCRs were found in many donors. Cytomegalovirus association was listed for 164 TCR beta chains.

The PCR used 60 Vbeta and 13 Jbeta primers. Sequencing used immunoSEQ multiplex PCR; TCRdb keeps in-frame clones, though not all of them. Of 120,000 to 150,000 clones listed, around 77% are singletons. The ends lost 3 bases at V and 7 bases at J; junction bases unmatched: 3. The CDR3 spans 14 residues. The germline V gene has CDR1 MNHEY and CDR2 SMNVEV (reference sequence). Sequencing used PBMCs. J is TRBJ1-6 and V is TRBV27, with TRBD1 matching 7 bases. The TCR originated in a woman aged 45-65 years in good health and CMV-seronegative. CDR3 amino acids: CASSLGQTNSPLHF. CDR3 sequence (DNA): TGTGCCAGCAGTTTGGGACAGACAAATTCACCCCTCCACTTT.